This T cell receptor beta chain was profiled in a study of cytomegalovirus exposure and HLA in healthy donors. Points from the study as a whole: Reportedly, TCR beta sequences accurately predicted HLA-A and HLA-B alleles in most subjects. Within a later analysis, the majority of CMV-associated TCR beta chains appeared HLA-restricted.

In the case of this clone: The target antigen is unknown.

The CDR3 has 14 amino acids. The V and J ends lost 2 bases and 3 bases, in that order; junction bases with no gene match: 4. CDR1 and CDR2 (germline): MNHEY, SMNVEV (reference sequence). The primer mix had 60 Vbeta and 13 Jbeta primers. TCRdb's copy holds only in-frame clones and misses some; the assay was immunoSEQ multiplex PCR. The data contain some 190,000 clones, under 80% of them singletons. The V and J genes are TRBV27 and TRBJ2-7; 7 positions match TRBD2. The clonotype was recovered from a man aged 25-45 years in good health and CMV-seropositive. Sequenced material: PBMCs. As DNA, the CDR3 is TGTGCCAGCAGTTTAGTAGCGGGCCACTACGAGCAGTACTTC. It yields the protein CASSLVAGHYEQYF.